The 5 T cell receptor beta chains below were found in one sample sequenced in a study of PD-1 blockade in classical Hodgkin lymphoma. Profiled with immunoSEQ multiplex PCR; TCRdb holds only in-frame clones, not every one. The profile shows over 20,000 clones, around 69% of them singletons. Relapses following autologous stem cell transplantation were seen in all patients, with brentuximab vedotin exposure varying. Here the sequenced sample was peripheral blood mononuclear cells (PBMCs), taken before the second cycle of nivolumab. These TCRs come from a human donor with classical Hodgkin lymphoma.

A few counts support this clone. The genes are TRBV28 and TRBJ2-3; D remains unclear. Per the germline V gene, CDR1 is MDHEN and CDR2 is SYDVKM. V was trimmed by 5 bases and J by 0 bases, leaving 9 bases between them. The CDR3 runs to 14 residues. Here the CDR3 reads CASSEKTSTDTQYF. DNA of the CDR3: TGTGCCAGCAGTGAAAAAACTAGCACAGATACGCAGTATTTT.

The chain joins TRBV7-8 to TRBJ2-1; D is tentatively TRBD1 or TRBD2 (5 bases each). This CDR3 comprises 15 residues. The ends were cut back, 5 bases at V and 4 bases at J, with 15 bases in the middle. Germline assignment: CDR1 SGHVS and CDR2 FQNEAQ. The CDR3 reads CASSPPGRKYNEQFF. The CDR3 coding sequence is TGTGCCAGCAGCCCCCCGGGACGCAAATACAATGAGCAGTTCTTC.

The J gene is TRBJ1-2, the V gene TRBV5-1; D unclear. The CDR3 consists of 13 residues. V was clipped by 4 bases and J by 1 base, with 8 bases between them. Germline values: CDR1 SGHRS, CDR2 YFSETQ. The DNA of the CDR3 is TGCGCCAGCAGCCCGGCCCATAACTATGGCTACACCTTC. Amino acid sequence: CASSPAHNYGYTF.

This chain connects TRBV5-6 to TRBJ2-7, with TRBD2 matching 8 bases. Germline V lookup: CDR1 SGHDT, CDR2 YYEEEE. The J segment lost 6 bases and the V segment lost 0 bases, leaving 5 bases of the junction unmatched. The CDR3 is 14 residues long. The CDR3 bases are TGTGCCAGCAGCTTGGGAGCGGGAGACTCCGAGCAGTACTTC. Protein: CASSLGAGDSEQYF.

The rearrangement uses TRBV30 and TRBJ2-5; the D gene is possibly TRBD1 (5 bases). The germline V and J ends were trimmed by 0 bases and 1 base, with 6 bases remaining between them. The germline V gene has CDR1 GTSNPN and CDR2 SVGIG (reference sequence). The length of the CDR3 is 13 residues. CDR3 sequence reads: CAWSVGVQETQYF. CDR3 DNA sequence: TGTGCCTGGAGTGTAGGGGTCCAAGAGACCCAGTACTTC. The full variable domain, completed using reference TRBV30 and TRBJ2-5, is SQTIHQWPATLVQPVGSPLSLECTVEGTSNPNLYWYRQAAGRGLQLLFYSVGIGQISSEVPQNLSASRPQDRQFILSSKKLLLSDSGFYLCAWSVGVQETQYFGPGTRLLVL.